Shown below are 27 T cell receptor beta chains from a single sample sequenced in a study of control samples from healthy donors and cancer patients. Assay used: immunoSEQ multiplex PCR; TCRdb lists only in-frame clones, some missing. Seen here are about 160,000 clones, over 85% observed once, and the top ten hold 12%. Input material: blood. The receptors originated from a man younger than 40 in good health.

The chain uses TRBV7-2 and TRBJ1-1; 7 positions agree with TRBD1. The V gene end was trimmed by 3 bases and the J gene end by 6 bases; junction bases not matched to a gene: 4. This CDR3 has 13 amino acids. Germline V gene data show CDR1 as SGHTA and CDR2 as FQGNSA. The CDR3 loop is CASSLTGQAEAFF. The CDR3 DNA reads TGTGCCAGCAGCTTGACAGGGCAAGCTGAAGCTTTCTTT. Full variable domain (rest looked up from reference TRBV7-2 and TRBJ1-1): GAGVSQSPSNKVTEKGKDVELRCDPISGHTALYWYRQSLGQGLEFLIYFQGNSAPDKSGLPSDRFSAERTGGSVSTLTIQRTQQEDSAVYLCASSLTGQAEAFFGQGTRLTVV.

The V and J genes are TRBV4-2 and TRBJ2-3; 11 bases line up with TRBD2. V shed 0 bases, J shed 3 bases, and the junction held 11 bases outside the gene matches. This CDR3 is built from 19 residues. Germline V gives CDR1 LGHNA, CDR2 YNFKEQ. In DNA form, the CDR3 reads TGTGCCAGCAGCCAAGATCGTTTAGCGGGGGGGAGTTGGACAGATACGCAGTATTTT. Residues: CASSQDRLAGGSWTDTQYF.

The rearrangement links TRBV6-6 to TRBJ1-3; 8 positions match TRBD1. The CDR3 has 15 residues. Germline assignment: CDR1 MNHNY and CDR2 SVGAGI (reference sequence). V gave up 6 bases and J gave up 4 bases; unmatched junction bases: 8. CDR3: CASSPQGAIGNTIYF. CDR3 sequence (DNA): TGTGCCAGCAGCCCGCAGGGGGCAATCGGAAACACCATATATTTT.

This sequence joins TRBV4-3 and TRBJ2-5, with a weak D call TRBD1 (5 bases). Trimming removed 0 bases from V and 5 bases from J, with 13 bases in between. The CDR3 sequence is 15 residues long. CDR1 is LGHNA, CDR2 YSLEER, per germline. In DNA form, the CDR3 reads TGCGCCAGCAGCCAAGAGTGGCGTTACAGGGAGACCCAGTACTTC. It encodes CASSQEWRYRETQYF.

The sample holds one count of this clone. V and J are TRBV25-1 and TRBJ1-5; tentative D call: TRBD1 (5 bases). CDR1 and CDR2 (germline): MGHDK, SYGVNS. The CDR3 contains 17 residues. Trimming took off 4 bases at V and 4 bases at J, with 20 bases between the two ends. CDR3: CASSAPGPDPLNQPQHF. The CDR3 DNA follows: TGTGCCAGCAGTGCTCCGGGACCGGATCCATTAAATCAGCCCCAGCATTTT.

The rearrangement links TRBV5-6 to TRBJ2-7; 7 bases fit TRBD1. This CDR3 contains 15 residues. Trimming at V came to 5 bases and at J to 2 bases, leaving 10 bases not matched to a gene. Germline values: CDR1 SGHDT, CDR2 YYEEEE. The CDR3 region has the DNA TGTGCCAGCAGAAACCCGGGACAGCAGCCCTACGAGCAGTACTTC. Encoded protein: CASRNPGQQPYEQYF.

The chain is built from TRBV6-5 and TRBJ1-4, with D uncertain. Deletions cut 6 bases from V and 0 bases from J, with 11 bases between. Per the germline V gene, CDR1 is MNHEY and CDR2 is SVGAGI. The CDR3 consists of 15 residues. The CDR3 is CASSPRLATNEKLFF. DNA of the CDR3: TGTGCCAGCAGCCCCCGCCTTGCAACTAATGAAAAACTGTTTTTT.

This rearrangement joins TRBV28 to TRBJ2-2; possibly TRBD2 for D (6 bases). CDR1 and CDR2 (germline): MDHEN, SYDVKM. The CDR3 covers 16 residues. Trimming stripped 7 bases from V and 6 bases from J, with 21 bases between. The CDR3 DNA reads TGTGCCAGCACCATTCTCTTGGGGAGCGGGCCCGGGGAGCTGTTTTTT. Translated: CASTILLGSGPGELFF.

The V call is TRBV7-2, the J call TRBJ2-5, with 7 bases fitting TRBD1. CDR1 is SGHTA, CDR2 FQGNSA, per germline. The junction had 7 bases not matched to a gene; V was cut back by 4 bases and J by 2 bases. The CDR3 contains 15 residues. The CDR3 nucleotides are TGTGCCAGCAGCTCCTACCCGACAGGGCAAGAGACCCAGTACTTC. This codes for CASSSYPTGQETQYF.

The rearrangement uses TRBV6-1 and TRBJ2-3; D possibly corresponds to TRBD2 (5 bases). Germline V gene data show CDR1 as MNHNS and CDR2 as SASEGT. V lost 3 bases, J lost 6 bases, and 10 bases lay in between. The CDR3 runs 13 residues. CDR3 bases: TGTGCCAGCAGTGACGAGGGATGGGATACGCAGTATTTT. It specifies CASSDEGWDTQYF.

This clone was detected only a few times. This sequence joins TRBV5-1 and TRBJ1-1; 8 nucleotides line up with TRBD1. The V gene's germline CDR1 is SGHRS and CDR2 YFSETQ. Losses at the gene ends were 0 bases for V and 4 bases for J; bases not matched to a gene: 8. The length of the CDR3 is 16 residues. CDR3 residues: CASSLGPTGDGTEAFF. The CDR3 DNA follows: TGCGCCAGCAGCTTGGGGCCGACAGGGGACGGCACTGAAGCTTTCTTT.

The chain combines TRBV5-1 with TRBJ2-5, with 12 nucleotides matching TRBD2. This CDR3 comprises 18 residues. CDR1 and CDR2 from the germline V gene are SGHRS and YFSETQ. V lost 0 bases and J lost 5; bases outside the gene matches: 11. The DNA of the CDR3 is TGCGCCAGCAGCTTGGCCGTTCTAGCGGGAGGGAATGGGGAGACCCAGTACTTC. Its protein is CASSLAVLAGGNGETQYF.

The chain joins TRBV28 to TRBJ2-7, with 14 nucleotides matching TRBD2. This CDR3 spans 16 amino acids. Germline V gives CDR1 MDHEN, CDR2 SYDVKM. V trimming: 5 bases; J trimming: 4 bases; junction bases outside the gene matches: 7. The chain's CDR3 is CASSAVTSGRAYEQYF. In DNA form, the CDR3 reads TGTGCCAGCAGTGCCGTGACTAGCGGGAGGGCTTACGAGCAGTACTTC. Complete variable domain (other parts from reference TRBV28 and TRBJ2-7): DVKVTQSSRYLVKRTGEKVFLECVQDMDHENMFWYRQDPGLGLRLIYFSYDVKMKEKGDIPEGYSVSREKKERFSLILESASTNQTSMYLCASSAVTSGRAYEQYFGPGTRLTVT.

This clone was found a few times. The chain couples TRBV12-3 or TRBV12-4 to TRBJ1-5; D perhaps matches TRBD1 (5 bases). V was trimmed by 11 bases and J by 6 bases, leaving 14 bases between them. The CDR3 has 12 amino acids. The chain's CDR3 is CAAGGEAQPQHF. In nucleotides, the CDR3 is TGTGCCGCGGGGGGGGAGGCTCAGCCCCAGCATTTT.

The chain recombines TRBV2 with TRBJ1-2; 8 bases are a match to TRBD1. The CDR3 runs to 15 residues. V was clipped by 9 bases and J by 3 bases; unmatched bases: 12. CDR1 is SNHLY, CDR2 FYNNEI, per germline. The CDR3 here is CARAQQPGQDYGYTF. The CDR3 nucleotides read TGTGCCAGAGCCCAACAACCGGGACAGGACTATGGCTACACCTTC.

V is TRBV11-3 and J is TRBJ1-1, with D hard to call. This CDR3 region has 13 residues. Germline-derived CDR1 and CDR2 are SGHNT and YENEEA. The germline V and J ends were trimmed by 2 bases and 1 base, with 5 bases remaining between them. The CDR3 protein is CASSLQGNTEAFF. CDR3 in DNA: TGTGCCAGCAGCTTACAAGGGAACACTGAAGCTTTCTTT.

The CDR3 DNA is TGTGCCAGCTCATCCTCTACCGGGACAGGGGGAAATCAGCCCCAGCATTTT. It translates to CASSSSTGTGGNQPQHF. The V gene is TRBV18, the J gene TRBJ1-5; 11 nucleotides align to TRBD1. V was pared by 5 bases and J by 4 bases, with 10 bases of the junction left unmatched. CDR1 and CDR2 from the germline V gene are KGHSH and LQKENI. This CDR3 is 17 amino acids long.

The rearrangement links TRBV18 to TRBJ2-3, with TRBD2 matching 9 bases. V lost 3 bases to trimming and J lost 2 bases; unmatched junction nucleotides: 18. This CDR3 comprises 20 residues. Per the germline V gene, CDR1 is KGHSH and CDR2 is LQKENI. CDR3 protein: CASSPNLAGNLGSITDTQYF. In DNA form, the CDR3 reads TGTGCCAGCTCACCGAACCTAGCGGGAAACTTGGGTAGCATCACAGATACGCAGTATTTT.

This clone was found once. The gene calls are TRBV5-5 and TRBJ1-5, with 9 bases matching TRBD1. The CDR3 spans 15 residues. The V gene end was trimmed by 5 bases and the J gene end by 0 bases; junction bases not matched to a gene: 3. Germline loops: CDR1 SGHKS, CDR2 YYEKEE (reference sequence). The CDR3 is CASRRQGDSNQPQHF. The CDR3 nucleotides are TGTGCCAGCAGGCGACAGGGGGATAGCAATCAGCCCCAGCATTTT. Complete variable domain (other parts from reference TRBV5-5 and TRBJ1-5): DAGVTQSPTHLIKTRGQQVTLRCSPISGHKSVSWYQQVLGQGPQFIFQYYEKEERGRGNFPDRFSARQFPNYSSELNVNALLLGDSALYLCASRRQGDSNQPQHFGDGTRLSIL.

This clone has a handful of counts. The same CDR3 also results from other DNA sequences found in this sample. J is TRBJ1-1 and V is TRBV3-1 (or the pseudogene TRBV3-2); D is unclear. The CDR3 has 13 residues. Germline CDR1 LGHDT, CDR2 YNNKEL (reference sequence). The V end lost 6 bases, the J end lost 0 bases, and 8 bases lay between the germline ends. This CDR3 is CASRSPMNTEAFF. The CDR3 nucleotides read TGTGCCAGCAGGTCACCCATGAACACTGAAGCTTTCTTT.

The chain employs TRBV9 and TRBJ1-3; D remains ambiguous. V shed 4 bases and J shed 0 bases, with 5 bases lying between them. This CDR3 spans 13 amino acids. Germline lookup yields CDR1 SGDLS and CDR2 YYNGEE. The CDR3 protein is CASSRYSGNTIYF. The CDR3 DNA reads TGTGCCAGCAGCCGATACTCTGGAAACACCATATATTTT.

J is TRBJ2-4 and V is TRBV4-1; D tentatively fits TRBD1 or TRBD2 (6 bases each). The CDR3 is made up of 13 amino acids. V lost 11 bases, J lost 1 base, and 12 bases lay in between. The germline gives CDR1 MGHRA, CDR2 YSYEKL. CDR3 in DNA: TGCGCCGGCCGGAGGGGGGCCAAAAACATTCAGTACTTC. This translates into CAGRRGAKNIQYF.

The chain uses TRBV5-5 and TRBJ2-1, with 10 nucleotides matching TRBD2. The V gene end was trimmed by 4 bases and the J gene end by 7 bases; junction bases not matched to a gene: 17. The V gene's germline CDR1 is SGHKS and CDR2 YYEKEE (reference sequence). This CDR3 has 18 amino acids. The CDR3 loop is CASSPGGIAGGGRNEQFF. As DNA, the CDR3 is TGTGCCAGCAGCCCGGGCGGTATAGCGGGGGGCGGAAGAAATGAGCAGTTCTTC.

This clone was seen only once. The CDR3 reads CASSQGQNTEAFF. DNA of the CDR3: TGTGCCAGCAGCCAGGGACAGAACACTGAAGCTTTCTTT. The genes are TRBV7-2 and TRBJ1-1; maybe TRBD1 (6 bases). CDR3 size: 13 residues. V was trimmed by 5 bases and J by 1 base, leaving 8 bases between them. Germline CDR1 and CDR2: SGHTA and FQGNSA.

The genes are TRBV2 and TRBJ1-3; D not resolved. Germline V gene sequence: CDR1 SNHLY, CDR2 FYNNEI. V lost 5 bases and J 7 bases, leaving 9 bases between the germline ends. The CDR3 sequence is 12 residues long. The CDR3 reads CASSSIRNTIYF. The CDR3 nucleotides are TGTGCCAGCAGTTCAATTAGGAACACCATATATTTT.

The sample holds one count of this clone. The rearrangement links TRBV5-6 to TRBJ1-5; 10 bases are shared with TRBD1. There are 16 residues in the CDR3. From germline, CDR1 is SGHDT and CDR2 YYEEEE. The junction had 6 bases not matched to a gene; V was cut back by 1 base and J by 5 bases. CDR3 region: CASSLSGTGDYQPQHF. In DNA, the CDR3 is TGTGCCAGCAGCTTGTCCGGGACAGGGGATTATCAGCCCCAGCATTTT.

This chain connects TRBV5-5 to TRBJ1-2; 7 nucleotides match TRBD1. Looked up from germline, CDR1 is SGHKS and CDR2 is YYEKEE (reference sequence). Trimming at V came to 4 bases and at J to 6 bases, leaving 12 bases not matched to a gene. This CDR3 is built from 15 residues. The CDR3 DNA follows: TGTGCCAGCAGCGGCAATGACAGGGCCAGGGATGGCTACACCTTC. Translation: CASSGNDRARDGYTF. Using reference TRBV5-5 and TRBJ1-2 for the parts outside the CDR3, the full variable domain is DAGVTQSPTHLIKTRGQQVTLRCSPISGHKSVSWYQQVLGQGPQFIFQYYEKEERGRGNFPDRFSARQFPNYSSELNVNALLLGDSALYLCASSGNDRARDGYTFGSGTRLTVV.